One T cell receptor beta chain is described in this entry. These data come from a study of blood T cell repertoires in COVID-19. This CDR3 region has 13 residues. V lost 0 bases and J lost 0, with 4 bases in between. The germline gives CDR1 SGHRS, CDR2 YFSETQ. Assay used: immunoSEQ multiplex PCR; TCRdb lists only in-frame clones, some missing. This sample yields 30,000 to 40,000 clones, of which about 91% are seen a single time; around 6.5% belongs to the top ten. The TCR sequence derives from a human donor in a cohort sampled during active COVID-19. Sequenced input: peripheral blood. The chain couples TRBV5-1 to TRBJ2-7, with no clear D. In DNA form, the CDR3 reads TGCGCCAGCAGCTTGGCGTCCTCCTACGAGCAGTACTTC. Its translation is CASSLASSYEQYF.